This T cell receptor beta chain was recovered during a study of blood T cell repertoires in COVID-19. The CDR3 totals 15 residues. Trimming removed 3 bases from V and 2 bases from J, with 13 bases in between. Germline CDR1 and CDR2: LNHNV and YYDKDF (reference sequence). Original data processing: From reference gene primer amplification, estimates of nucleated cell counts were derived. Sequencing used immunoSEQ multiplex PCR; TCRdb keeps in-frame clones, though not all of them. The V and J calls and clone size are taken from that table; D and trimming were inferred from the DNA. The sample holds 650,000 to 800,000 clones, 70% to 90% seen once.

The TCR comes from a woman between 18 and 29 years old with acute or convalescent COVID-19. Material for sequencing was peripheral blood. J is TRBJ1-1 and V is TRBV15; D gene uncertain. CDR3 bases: TGTGCCACCAGCAGCGGACGGGGTTATAACACTGAAGCTTTCTTT. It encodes CATSSGRGYNTEAFF.